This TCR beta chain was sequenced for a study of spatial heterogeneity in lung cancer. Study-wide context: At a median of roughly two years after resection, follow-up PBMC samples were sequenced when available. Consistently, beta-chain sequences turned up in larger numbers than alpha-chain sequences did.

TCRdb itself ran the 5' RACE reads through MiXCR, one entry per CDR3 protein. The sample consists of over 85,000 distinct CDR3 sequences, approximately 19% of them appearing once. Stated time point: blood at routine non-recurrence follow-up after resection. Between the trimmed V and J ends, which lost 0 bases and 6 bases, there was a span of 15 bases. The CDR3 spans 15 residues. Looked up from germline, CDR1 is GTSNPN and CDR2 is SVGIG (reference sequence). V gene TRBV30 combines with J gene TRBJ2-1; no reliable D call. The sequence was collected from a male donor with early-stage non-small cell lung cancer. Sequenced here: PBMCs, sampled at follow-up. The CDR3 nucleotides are TGTGCCTGGAGTGTAGGCTCTGTGACTCGCAATGAGCAGTTCTTC. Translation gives CAWSVGSVTRNEQFF.